This paragraph covers one TCR beta chain sequence. This sample stems from a study of patients and donors after allogeneic stem cell transplantation. In TCRdb, the RT-PCR reads were re-called with MiXCR into one record per CDR3 protein. The table includes approximately 150,000 distinct CDR3 sequences, about 40% detected once. V dropped 1 base and J dropped 7 bases, with 13 bases sitting between them. The CDR3 runs to 15 residues. Germline CDR1 reads LGHNA; CDR2 reads YSLEER. The V call is TRBV4-3, the J call TRBJ2-2; D may be TRBD1 (5 bases). Material: blood, either unsorted or a sorted T cell fraction (not recorded which). This sequence originates from a human donor who was either an allogeneic HSCT recipient or a stem cell or donor lymphocyte infusion donor (not recorded which). It is not recorded whose cells these are; they may come from a transplant donor. The CDR3 reads CASSQVARVVGELFF. CDR3 DNA sequence: TGCGCCAGCAGCCAAGTAGCCAGGGTGGTCGGGGAGCTGTTTTTT.